One T cell receptor beta chain is described in this entry. The data are from a study of blood T cell repertoires in COVID-19. V shed 5 bases, J shed 3 bases, and the junction held 6 bases outside the gene matches. The CDR3 is made up of 16 amino acids. The V gene's germline CDR1 is LNHDA and CDR2 SQIVND (reference sequence). Method: immunoSEQ multiplex PCR; TCRdb's copy keeps in-frame clones and lacks some. The sample holds fewer than 150,000 clones, approximately 89% seen once. This TCR was sampled from a woman aged 55-69 years with acute or convalescent COVID-19. Sequencing was carried out using peripheral blood. The rearrangement uses TRBV19 and TRBJ2-6; 8 bases are shared with TRBD1. The CDR3 loop is CASSDSTGVGANVLTF. The CDR3 DNA reads TGTGCCAGTAGTGACTCGACAGGGGTTGGGGCCAACGTCCTGACTTTC.